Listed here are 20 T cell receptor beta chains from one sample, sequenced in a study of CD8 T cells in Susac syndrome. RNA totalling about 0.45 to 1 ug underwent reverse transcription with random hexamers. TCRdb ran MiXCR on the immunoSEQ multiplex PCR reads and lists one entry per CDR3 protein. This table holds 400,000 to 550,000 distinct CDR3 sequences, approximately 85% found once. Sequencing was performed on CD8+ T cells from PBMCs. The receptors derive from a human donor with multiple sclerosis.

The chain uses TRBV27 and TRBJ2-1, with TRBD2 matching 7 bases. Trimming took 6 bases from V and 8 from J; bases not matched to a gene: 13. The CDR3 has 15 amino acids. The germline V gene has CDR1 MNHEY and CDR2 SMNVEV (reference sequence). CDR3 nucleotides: TGTGCCAGCAGCCCTAGTCTGGGGAGGGGCGATGAGCAGTTCTTC. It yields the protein CASSPSLGRGDEQFF.

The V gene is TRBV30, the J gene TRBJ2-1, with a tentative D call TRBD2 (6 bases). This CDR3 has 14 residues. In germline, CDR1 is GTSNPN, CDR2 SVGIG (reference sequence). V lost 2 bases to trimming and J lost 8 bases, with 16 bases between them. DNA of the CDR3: TGTGCCTGGAGTAAGGGCGGGGCGCCCCATGAGCAGTTCTTC. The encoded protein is CAWSKGGAPHEQFF.

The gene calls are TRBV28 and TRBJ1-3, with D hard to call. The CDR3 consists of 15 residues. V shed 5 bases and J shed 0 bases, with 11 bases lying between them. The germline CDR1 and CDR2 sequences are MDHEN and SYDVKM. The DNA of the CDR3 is TGTGCCAGCAGTAAAGGACGGGTCTCTGGAAACACCATATATTTT. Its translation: CASSKGRVSGNTIYF.

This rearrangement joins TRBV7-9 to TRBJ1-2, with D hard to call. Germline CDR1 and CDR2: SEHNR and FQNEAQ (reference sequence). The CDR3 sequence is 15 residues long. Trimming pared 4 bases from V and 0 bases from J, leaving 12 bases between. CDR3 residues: CASSSAGSANYGYTF. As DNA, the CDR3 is TGTGCCAGCAGCTCAGCGGGAAGTGCTAACTATGGCTACACCTTC.

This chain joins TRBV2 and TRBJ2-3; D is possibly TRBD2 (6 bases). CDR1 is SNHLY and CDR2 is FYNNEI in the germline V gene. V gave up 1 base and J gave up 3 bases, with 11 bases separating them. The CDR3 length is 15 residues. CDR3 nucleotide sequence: TGTGCCAGCAGTGAAGAGGCGGGATGGACAGATACGCAGTATTTT. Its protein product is CASSEEAGWTDTQYF.

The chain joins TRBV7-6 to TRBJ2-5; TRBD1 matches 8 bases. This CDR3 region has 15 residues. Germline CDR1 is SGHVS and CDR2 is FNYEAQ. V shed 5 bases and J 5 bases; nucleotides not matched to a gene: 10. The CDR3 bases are TGTGCCAGCAGCATTACAGGGGGTATGGGGGAGACCCAGTACTTC. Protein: CASSITGGMGETQYF. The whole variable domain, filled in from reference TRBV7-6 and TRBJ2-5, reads GAGVSQSPRYKVTKRGQDVALRCDPISGHVSLYWYRQALGQGPEFLTYFNYEAQQDKSGLPNDRFSAERPEGSISTLTIQRTEQRDSAMYRCASSITGGMGETQYFGPGTRLLVL.

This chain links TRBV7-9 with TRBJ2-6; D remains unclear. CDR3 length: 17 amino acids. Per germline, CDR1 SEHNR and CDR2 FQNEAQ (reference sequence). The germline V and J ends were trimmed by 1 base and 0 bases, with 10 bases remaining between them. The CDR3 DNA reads TGTGCCAGCAGCTTAGACGGGTTCAGCTCTGGGGCCAACGTCCTGACTTTC. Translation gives CASSLDGFSSGANVLTF.

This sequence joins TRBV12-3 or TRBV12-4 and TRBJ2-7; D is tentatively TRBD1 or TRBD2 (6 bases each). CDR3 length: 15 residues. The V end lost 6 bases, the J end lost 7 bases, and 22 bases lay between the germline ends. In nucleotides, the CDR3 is TGTGCCAGCAGCTTCGGTGGAGGGGCAGGGGTTGAGCAGTACTTC. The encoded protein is CASSFGGGAGVEQYF.

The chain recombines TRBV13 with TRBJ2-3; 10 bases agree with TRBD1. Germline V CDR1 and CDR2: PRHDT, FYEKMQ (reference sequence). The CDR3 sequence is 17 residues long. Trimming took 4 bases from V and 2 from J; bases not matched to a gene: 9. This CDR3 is CASSSTTGTGDTDTQYF. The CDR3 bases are TGTGCCAGCAGCTCGACTACCGGGACAGGGGACACAGATACGCAGTATTTT.

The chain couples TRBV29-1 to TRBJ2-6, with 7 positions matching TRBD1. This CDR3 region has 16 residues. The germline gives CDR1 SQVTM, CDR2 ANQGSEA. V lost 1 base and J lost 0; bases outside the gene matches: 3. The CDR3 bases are TGCAGCGTTGAAGGGGACAGTTACTCTGGGGCCAACGTCCTGACTTTC. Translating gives CSVEGDSYSGANVLTF.

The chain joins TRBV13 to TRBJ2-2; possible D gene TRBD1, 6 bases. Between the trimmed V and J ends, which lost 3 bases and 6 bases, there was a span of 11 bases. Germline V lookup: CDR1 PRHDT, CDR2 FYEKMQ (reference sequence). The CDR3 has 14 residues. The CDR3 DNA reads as TGTGCCAGCAGCTTTGAGGGGGTGTCCGGGGAGCTGTTTTTT. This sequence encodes CASSFEGVSGELFF.

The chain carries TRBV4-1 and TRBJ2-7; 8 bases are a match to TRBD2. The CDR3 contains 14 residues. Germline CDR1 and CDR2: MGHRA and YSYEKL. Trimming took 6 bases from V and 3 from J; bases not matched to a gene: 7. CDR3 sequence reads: CASSRRGVIYEQYF. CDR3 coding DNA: TGCGCCAGCAGTAGGCGGGGGGTCATCTACGAGCAGTACTTC.

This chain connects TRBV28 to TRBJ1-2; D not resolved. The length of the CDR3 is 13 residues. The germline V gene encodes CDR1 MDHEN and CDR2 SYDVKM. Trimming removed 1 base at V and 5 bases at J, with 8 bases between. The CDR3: CASSLLNGYGYTF. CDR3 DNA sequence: TGTGCCAGCAGTTTATTGAATGGATATGGCTACACCTTC.

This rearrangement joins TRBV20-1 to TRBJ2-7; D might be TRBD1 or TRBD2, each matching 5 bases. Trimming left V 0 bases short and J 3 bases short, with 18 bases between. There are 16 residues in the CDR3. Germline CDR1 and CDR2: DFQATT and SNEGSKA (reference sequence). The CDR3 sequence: CSARDHDGAKVYEQYF. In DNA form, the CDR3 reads TGCAGTGCTAGAGATCACGACGGGGCGAAGGTCTACGAGCAGTACTTC.

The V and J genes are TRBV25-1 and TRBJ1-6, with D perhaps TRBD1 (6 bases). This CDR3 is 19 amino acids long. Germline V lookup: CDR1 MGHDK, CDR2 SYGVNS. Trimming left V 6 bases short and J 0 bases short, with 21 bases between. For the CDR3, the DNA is TGTGCCAGCAGAAGGGGGTCGTGGCAGGCGAGCTCCTATAATTCACCCCTCCACTTT. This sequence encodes CASRRGSWQASSYNSPLHF.

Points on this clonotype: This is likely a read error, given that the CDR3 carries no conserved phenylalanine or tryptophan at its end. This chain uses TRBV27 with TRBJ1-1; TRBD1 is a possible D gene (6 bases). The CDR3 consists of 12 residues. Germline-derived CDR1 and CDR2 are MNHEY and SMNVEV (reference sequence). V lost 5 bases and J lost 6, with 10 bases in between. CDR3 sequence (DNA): TGTGCCAGCAGTCGGGGGGCATCTGAAGCTTTCCTT. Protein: CASSRGASEAFL.

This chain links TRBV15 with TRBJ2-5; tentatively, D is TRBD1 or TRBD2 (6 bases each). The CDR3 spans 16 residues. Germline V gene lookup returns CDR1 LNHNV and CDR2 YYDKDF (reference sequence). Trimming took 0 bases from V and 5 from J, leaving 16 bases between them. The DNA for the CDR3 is TGTGCCACCAGCAGAGATCGGGAGCAGGGGTCGGAGACCCAGTACTTC. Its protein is CATSRDREQGSETQYF.

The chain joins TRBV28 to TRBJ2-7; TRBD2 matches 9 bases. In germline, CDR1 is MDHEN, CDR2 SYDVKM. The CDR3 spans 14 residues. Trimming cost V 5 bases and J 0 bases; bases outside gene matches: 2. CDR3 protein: CASSATSGSYEQYF. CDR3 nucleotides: TGTGCCAGCAGTGCGACTAGCGGCTCCTACGAGCAGTACTTC.

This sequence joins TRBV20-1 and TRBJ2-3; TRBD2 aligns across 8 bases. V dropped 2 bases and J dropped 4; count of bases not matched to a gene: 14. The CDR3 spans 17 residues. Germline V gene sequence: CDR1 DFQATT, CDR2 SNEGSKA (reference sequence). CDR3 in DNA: TGCAGTGCTAGATGGGGCGAGCGGGAGAGCGACGCAGATACGCAGTATTTT. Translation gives CSARWGERESDADTQYF.

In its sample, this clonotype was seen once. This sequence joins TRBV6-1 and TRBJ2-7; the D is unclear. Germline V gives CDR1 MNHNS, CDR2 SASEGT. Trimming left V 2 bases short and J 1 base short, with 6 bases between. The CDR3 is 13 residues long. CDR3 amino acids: CASSESRSYEQYF. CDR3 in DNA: TGTGCCAGCAGTGAATCCAGATCCTACGAGCAGTACTTC.